The 21 T cell receptor beta chains below come from one sample, sequenced in a study of regulatory T cells in long-lasting Graves disease. Arm-PCR with iRepertoire HTBI primers amplified the CDR3 regions for these TCR beta libraries. TCRdb itself ran the multiplex PCR reads through MiXCR, one entry per CDR3 protein. The table has fewer than 450,000 distinct CDR3 sequences, approximately 16% seen once. This sample's time point: newly diagnosed GD, antithyroid drugs for less than 3 months. TCR sequences were obtained from RNA taken from PBMCs. These same data were also listed under a study on T cells in Graves' hyperthyroidism and ophthalmopathy.

Sequenced material: peripheral blood mononuclear cells (PBMCs), taken at new diagnosis, from a patient treated with antithyroid drugs. The receptors originated from a woman aged 40 to 49 with Graves disease.

The rearrangement joins TRBV9 to TRBJ2-6, with TRBD2 matching 7 bases. The length of the CDR3 is 17 residues. Germline-derived CDR1 and CDR2 are SGDLS and YYNGEE. V was pared by 1 base and J by 0 bases, with 4 bases of the junction left unmatched. The CDR3 DNA reads TGTGCCAGCAGCGTACTTAGCGGGTCCTCTGGGGCCAACGTCCTGACTTTC. Translation gives CASSVLSGSSGANVLTF.

This clonotype was seen at least ten times. This rearrangement joins TRBV7-8 to TRBJ2-5; 13 nucleotides align to TRBD2. After removal of 2 bases from V and 3 bases from J, the junction contained 9 bases not matched to a gene. Germline CDR1 is SGHVS and CDR2 is FQNEAQ. The CDR3 runs to 18 residues. DNA for the CDR3: TGTGCCAGCAGCTTAAAGGGACTAGCGGGAATGGCCGAAGAGACCCAGTACTTC. This sequence encodes CASSLKGLAGMAEETQYF.

V gene TRBV11-2 combines with J gene TRBJ1-2, with D unresolved. In germline, CDR1 is SGHAT, CDR2 FQNNGV. V lost 4 bases and J lost 0, with 15 bases in between. CDR3 size: 16 residues. The CDR3 protein is CASSSLTFTTNYGYTF. The CDR3 DNA sequence: TGTGCCAGCAGCTCCCTGACCTTTACAACTAACTATGGCTACACCTTC. The full variable domain, in which reference TRBV11-2 and TRBJ1-2 provide the parts outside the CDR3, is EAGVAQSPRYKIIEKRQSVAFWCNPISGHATLYWYQQILGQGPKLLIQFQNNGVVDDSQLPKDRFSAERLKGVDSTLKIQPAKLEDSAVYLCASSSLTFTTNYGYTFGSGTRLTVV.

This clonotype has ten or more counts. This rearrangement joins TRBV5-1 to TRBJ1-1; tentatively, D is TRBD1 (6 bases). The CDR3 runs 15 residues. The V end lost 4 bases, the J end lost 4 bases, and 17 bases lay between the germline ends. Germline CDR1 SGHRS, CDR2 YFSETQ. For the CDR3, the DNA is TGCGCCAGCAGCCCCGGGGGGGGCCACAGCACTGAAGCTTTCTTT. Translating it yields CASSPGGGHSTEAFF.

This clonotype was detected ten times or more. This chain uses TRBV7-4 with TRBJ1-1; TRBD1 might be the D (5 bases). The CDR3 runs 18 residues. Germline lookup yields CDR1 SGHVT and CDR2 SQSDAQ. V was trimmed by 1 base and J by 4 bases, leaving 22 bases between them. CDR3 in amino acids: CASSLEGTVAHQSTEAFF. The CDR3 DNA reads TGTGCCAGCAGCTTAGAGGGGACGGTTGCCCATCAAAGCACTGAAGCTTTCTTT.

The V call is TRBV3-1, the J call TRBJ2-3, with 14 positions matching TRBD2. The CDR3 is 23 amino acids. Germline V gene data show CDR1 as LGHDT and CDR2 as YNNKEL (reference sequence). V dropped 4 bases and J dropped 2; count of bases not matched to a gene: 23. Here the CDR3 reads CASSRRARLAGGPVRVVTDTQYF. CDR3 DNA sequence: TGTGCCAGCAGCCGCCGCGCAAGACTAGCGGGAGGGCCGGTTAGGGTTGTCACAGATACGCAGTATTTT.

This clonotype was counted at least ten times. The chain recombines TRBV6-5 with TRBJ2-7; the D is unclear. The CDR3 covers 15 residues. The germline V gene has CDR1 MNHEY and CDR2 SVGAGI. V lost 2 bases to trimming and J lost 7 bases, with 18 bases between them. CDR3 sequence reads: CASSYDVGPGAEQYF. CDR3 coding DNA: TGTGCCAGCAGTTACGATGTGGGCCCTGGCGCAGAGCAGTACTTC.

This clonotype was counted at least ten times. The chain couples TRBV10-3 to TRBJ1-6, with unresolved D. Trimming shortened V by 2 bases and J by 9 bases, and 11 bases separated the two germline ends. The CDR3 runs 14 residues. Looked up from germline, CDR1 is ENHRY and CDR2 is SYGVKD. The CDR3 DNA reads TGTGCCATCAGTGAGACCAGCGCGGGTTCACCCCTCCACTTT. This encodes CAISETSAGSPLHF.

This clonotype showed up many times. The V and J genes are TRBV7-2 and TRBJ2-7, with unresolved D. This CDR3 is built from 15 residues. CDR1 is SGHTA and CDR2 is FQGNSA in the germline V gene. V dropped 0 bases and J dropped 3 bases, with 12 bases sitting between them. This CDR3 is CASSLAPESVYEQYF. Written as DNA, the CDR3 is TGTGCCAGCAGCTTAGCCCCGGAATCCGTCTACGAGCAGTACTTC.

This clonotype appeared many times. V is TRBV10-3 and J is TRBJ1-2, with TRBD1 as a possible D gene (5 bases). The length of the CDR3 is 14 residues. V lost 0 bases and J lost 10, with 15 bases in between. CDR1 is ENHRY, CDR2 SYGVKD, per germline. The CDR3 DNA reads TGTGCCATCAGTGAGTCGGGACCCGTGCCCTCCTACACCTTC. Encoded protein: CAISESGPVPSYTF.

The sample holds many counts of this clonotype. The gene calls are TRBV3-1 and TRBJ2-7; D gene ambiguous. This CDR3 is built from 13 residues. Germline CDR1 LGHDT, CDR2 YNNKEL (reference sequence). Between the trimmed V and J ends, which lost 0 bases and 6 bases, there was a span of 9 bases. CDR3 DNA sequence: TGTGCCAGCAGCCAAGATTCTTCCAGCGAGCAGTACTTC. It yields the protein CASSQDSSSEQYF.

The chain employs TRBV2 and TRBJ2-2; D ambiguous. This CDR3 contains 15 residues. CDR1 and CDR2 from the germline V gene are SNHLY and FYNNEI. The V end was cut by 4 bases, the J end by 2 bases, with 11 bases between. The CDR3 region is CASSVSSQNTGELFF. The CDR3 DNA is TGTGCCAGCAGTGTTTCTTCCCAAAACACCGGGGAGCTGTTTTTT.

This clonotype was counted at least ten times. This CDR3 is CASSLGWGLRGGELFF. For the CDR3, the DNA is TGTGCCAGCAGCTTAGGTTGGGGGCTTCGAGGCGGGGAGCTGTTTTTT. The gene calls are TRBV11-2 and TRBJ2-2, with TRBD1 as a possible D gene (6 bases). This CDR3 has 16 amino acids. Germline values: CDR1 SGHAT, CDR2 FQNNGV. Trimming removed 1 base at V and 7 bases at J, with 16 bases between.

This clonotype was recorded at least ten times. The chain is built from TRBV19 and TRBJ2-2; D remains unclear. This CDR3 spans 15 amino acids. V lost 2 bases, J lost 1 base, and 8 bases lay in between. Looked up from germline, CDR1 is LNHDA and CDR2 is SQIVND (reference sequence). CDR3 region: CASSIILVNTGELFF. DNA of the CDR3: TGTGCCAGTAGTATAATTTTGGTGAACACCGGGGAGCTGTTTTTT.

This clonotype was counted many times. This chain uses TRBV28 with TRBJ2-7; either TRBD1 or TRBD2 may fit D (6 bases each). Per germline, CDR1 MDHEN and CDR2 SYDVKM. The length of the CDR3 is 13 residues. V shed 5 bases and J shed 4 bases, with 12 bases lying between them. The CDR3 reads CASSVRGTYEQYF. CDR3 DNA: TGTGCCAGCAGTGTTAGGGGGACTTACGAGCAGTACTTC.

This clonotype was detected only a few times. CDR3 loop: CASSIRREISGEQFF. In DNA form, the CDR3 reads TGTGCCAGTAGTATTCGGCGGGAAATATCTGGTGAGCAGTTCTTC. The chain employs TRBV19 and TRBJ2-1; the D gene is possibly TRBD2 (6 bases). V was cut by 3 bases and J by 9 bases, with 18 bases left in between. Germline V gene lookup returns CDR1 LNHDA and CDR2 SQIVND (reference sequence). This CDR3 contains 15 residues.

With respect to this clonotype: It may be a read error: a sequence one base away is much more abundant. In this CDR3 the conserved last residue, phenylalanine or tryptophan, is missing, so a read error is likely. CDR3 protein: CASSPGGFGEEQYS. Written as DNA, the CDR3 is TGTGCCAGCAGCCCGGGGGGGTTCGGCGAGGAGCAGTACTCC. The chain joins TRBV9 to TRBJ2-7, with TRBD2 matching over 8 bases. CDR3 length: 14 amino acids. The junction had 10 bases not matched to a gene; V was cut back by 4 bases and J by 7 bases. Germline V lookup: CDR1 SGDLS, CDR2 YYNGEE.

This clonotype was seen ten or more times. Here the CDR3 DNA reads TGCGCCAGCAGCTTGCACGGGAGCCAAGAGACCCAGTACTTC. It is translated as CASSLHGSQETQYF. The chain recombines TRBV5-1 with TRBJ2-1; TRBD2 is a possible D gene (6 bases). The J call could be wrong; TRBJ2-5 is a better fit for the DNA end. Germline loops: CDR1 SGHRS, CDR2 YFSETQ. The CDR3 totals 14 residues.

This clonotype was observed at least ten times. The chain couples TRBV7-8 to TRBJ2-7; 13 bases agree with TRBD2. The CDR3 sequence is 16 residues long. Germline assignment: CDR1 SGHVS and CDR2 FQNEAQ. J lost 6 bases, V lost 5 bases, and 10 bases had no gene match. The CDR3 DNA reads TGTGCCAGCAGCACCGGGACTAGCGGGACCAGATTCGAGCAGTACTTC. It translates to CASSTGTSGTRFEQYF.

This clonotype was detected many times. The chain carries TRBV10-3 and TRBJ2-7; the match to TRBD1 covers 8 bases. The V gene end was trimmed by 5 bases and the J gene end by 3 bases; junction bases not matched to a gene: 3. The germline V gene has CDR1 ENHRY and CDR2 SYGVKD. The CDR3 is 13 amino acids. The CDR3 loop reads CAISFDRGYEQYF. The DNA of the CDR3 is TGTGCCATCAGTTTTGACAGGGGCTACGAGCAGTACTTC.

This clonotype turned up a few times. The rearrangement joins TRBV6-5 to TRBJ2-4, with a weak D call TRBD1 (6 bases). Germline CDR1 MNHEY, CDR2 SVGAGI. This CDR3 is built from 14 residues. Trimming took off 3 bases at V and 16 bases at J, with 22 bases between the two ends. The CDR3 here is CASSYINREGVVYF. CDR3 nucleotide sequence: TGTGCCAGCAGTTATATCAACAGGGAAGGGGTCGTTTACTTC.